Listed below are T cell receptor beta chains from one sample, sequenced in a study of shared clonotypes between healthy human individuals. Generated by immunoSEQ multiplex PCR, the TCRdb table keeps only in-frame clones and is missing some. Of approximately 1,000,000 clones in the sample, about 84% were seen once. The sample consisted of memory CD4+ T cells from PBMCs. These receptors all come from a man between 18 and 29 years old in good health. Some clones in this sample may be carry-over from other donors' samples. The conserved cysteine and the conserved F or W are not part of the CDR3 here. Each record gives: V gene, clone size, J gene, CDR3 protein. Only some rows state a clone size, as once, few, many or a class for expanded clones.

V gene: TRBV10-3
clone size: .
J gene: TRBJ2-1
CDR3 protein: AIRRGTGGINEQF

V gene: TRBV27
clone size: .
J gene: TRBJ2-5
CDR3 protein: ASSLAGSRETQY

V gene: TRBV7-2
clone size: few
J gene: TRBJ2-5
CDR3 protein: ASSLAGAGLVETQY

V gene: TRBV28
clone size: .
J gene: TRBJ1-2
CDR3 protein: ASTFGFNYGYT

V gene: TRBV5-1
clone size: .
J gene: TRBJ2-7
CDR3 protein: ASSPGRTYEQY

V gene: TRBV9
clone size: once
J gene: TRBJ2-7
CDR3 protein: AGSVVGGALREQY

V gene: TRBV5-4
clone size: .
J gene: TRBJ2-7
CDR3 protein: ASTVGSGRAFTHEQY

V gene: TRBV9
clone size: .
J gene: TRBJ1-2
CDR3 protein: ASSAQGEGLVGGYT

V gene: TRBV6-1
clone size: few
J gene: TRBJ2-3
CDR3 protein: ASSFDRGADTQY

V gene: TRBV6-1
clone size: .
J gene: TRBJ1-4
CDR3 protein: ASSEAWGRFNEKLF

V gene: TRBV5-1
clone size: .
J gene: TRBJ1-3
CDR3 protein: ASSVNPGRGNTIY

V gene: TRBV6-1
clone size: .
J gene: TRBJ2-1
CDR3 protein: ASGRGDFEQF

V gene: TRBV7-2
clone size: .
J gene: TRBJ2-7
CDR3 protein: ASSGSGTSSYEQY

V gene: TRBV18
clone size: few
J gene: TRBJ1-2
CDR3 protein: ASSPNLDMVYGYT

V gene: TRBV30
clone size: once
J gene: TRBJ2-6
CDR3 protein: AWGPGHNSGANVLT